This entry lists 10 T cell receptor beta chains sequenced from one sample in a study of T cell changes during pregnancy in multiple sclerosis. Profiled with immunoSEQ multiplex PCR; TCRdb holds only in-frame clones, not every one. The data contain some 77,000 clones, around 91% of them seen just once; the ten biggest clones take up 1.9%. This material consisted of peripheral blood, taken before pregnancy. These receptors all come from a female donor with multiple sclerosis, enrolled in a pregnancy study.

This clone was picked up a small number of times. The chain joins TRBV30 to TRBJ1-1; D gene uncertain. Trimming took off 3 bases at V and 0 bases at J, with 11 bases between the two ends. CDR3 length equals 14 residues. The V gene's germline CDR1 is GTSNPN and CDR2 SVGIG (reference sequence). The CDR3 nucleotides are TGTGCCTGGAGCCGAGGAGGATTGAACACTGAAGCTTTCTTT. It is translated as CAWSRGGLNTEAFF. Based on the CDR3 plus reference TRBV30 and TRBJ1-1, the full variable domain is SQTIHQWPATLVQPVGSPLSLECTVEGTSNPNLYWYRQAAGRGLQLLFYSVGIGQISSEVPQNLSASRPQDRQFILSSKKLLLSDSGFYLCAWSRGGLNTEAFFGQGTRLTVV.

The chain employs TRBV7-6 and TRBJ2-5; 13 bases align to TRBD2. The CDR3 sequence is 20 residues long. CDR1 SGHVS and CDR2 FNYEAQ come from the germline V gene. Trimming cost V 5 bases and J 4 bases; bases outside gene matches: 19. The CDR3 here is CASSPDPRTSGGRGRETQYF. CDR3 DNA: TGTGCCAGCAGCCCGGATCCCCGGACTAGCGGGGGCCGGGGGAGAGAGACCCAGTACTTC.

The rearrangement links TRBV18 to TRBJ2-2; possibly TRBD1 for D (6 bases). The V end lost 2 bases, the J end lost 5 bases, and 18 bases lay between the germline ends. The length of the CDR3 is 17 residues. CDR1 and CDR2 from the germline V gene are KGHSH and LQKENI. CDR3 protein: CASSPKLLDSGTGELFF. The CDR3 DNA reads as TGTGCCAGCTCACCAAAATTGTTGGACAGTGGAACCGGGGAGCTGTTTTTT.

The CDR3 coding sequence is TGCAGTGCTAGACTCGCGGGGGCCCAGTACTTC. Residues: CSARLAGAQYF. The chain links TRBV20-1 to TRBJ2-5, with TRBD2 matching 7 bases. Germline CDR1 DFQATT, CDR2 SNEGSKA (reference sequence). Trimming took 2 bases from V and 9 from J; bases not matched to a gene: 3. The CDR3 is made up of 11 amino acids.

CDR3 nucleotide sequence: TGCGCCAGCAGCTTTCGGACAGGGTGGGACACTGAAGCTTTCTTT. Translating it yields CASSFRTGWDTEAFF. The rearrangement links TRBV5-1 to TRBJ1-1, with 8 bases matching TRBD1. Germline-derived CDR1 and CDR2 are SGHRS and YFSETQ. J gave up 3 bases and V 2 bases, and 6 bases lay outside the gene matches. CDR3 size: 15 residues.

This sequence joins TRBV7-2 and TRBJ1-3, with D unclear. Germline assignment: CDR1 SGHTA and CDR2 FQGNSA. This CDR3 region has 18 residues. The V end lost 7 bases, the J end lost 5 bases, and 27 bases lay between the germline ends. In nucleotides, the CDR3 is TGTGCCAGCACCCCCTTTGGGCTGACACCGGGAATTAGAAACACCATATATTTT. Amino acid sequence: CASTPFGLTPGIRNTIYF.

The chain joins TRBV13 to TRBJ2-3; 9 positions match TRBD2. There are 16 residues in the CDR3. V was clipped by 0 bases and J by 2 bases; unmatched bases: 3. Germline assignment: CDR1 PRHDT and CDR2 FYEKMQ (reference sequence). The CDR3 DNA reads as TGTGCCAGCAGCTTAGGCCTAGCGGGGATCACAGATACGCAGTATTTT. This translates into CASSLGLAGITDTQYF. The whole variable domain, filled in from reference TRBV13 and TRBJ2-3, reads AAGVIQSPRHLIKEKRETATLKCYPIPRHDTVYWYQQGPGQDPQFLISFYEKMQSDKGSIPDRFSAQQFSDYHSELNMSSLELGDSALYFCASSLGLAGITDTQYFGPGTRLTVL.

Only one count was recorded for this clone. V is TRBV19 and J is TRBJ2-1; weak D call: TRBD1 (6 bases). The germline gives CDR1 LNHDA, CDR2 SQIVND (reference sequence). There are 16 residues in the CDR3. The V gene lost 3 bases and the J gene lost 5 bases, with 17 bases spanning the gap. CDR3 sequence (DNA): TGTGCCAGTAGTATTCGGACAGTCAAGACTAACAATGAGCAGTTCTTC. Its translation is CASSIRTVKTNNEQFF.

The chain carries TRBV19 and TRBJ1-6; TRBD1 is a possible D gene (6 bases). V was clipped by 5 bases and J by 0 bases, with 14 bases between them. The V gene's germline CDR1 is LNHDA and CDR2 SQIVND (reference sequence). The CDR3 sequence is 17 residues long. The CDR3 protein is CASSRGTPSSYNSPLHF. The CDR3 DNA sequence: TGTGCCAGTAGTCGTGGGACACCGAGCTCCTATAATTCACCCCTCCACTTT.

The chain uses TRBV19 and TRBJ2-7, with D unclear. Germline-derived CDR1 and CDR2 are LNHDA and SQIVND (reference sequence). This CDR3 has 12 amino acids. The germline V and J ends were trimmed by 10 bases and 4 bases, with 14 bases remaining between them. The CDR3 nucleotides are TGTGCCACATCAGCCTCAGGTTACGAGCAGTACTTC. This codes for CATSASGYEQYF. Variable domain in full (rest from reference TRBV19 and TRBJ2-7): DGGITQSPKYLFRKEGQNVTLSCEQNLNHDAMYWYRQDPGQGLRLIYYSQIVNDFQKGDIAEGYSVSREKKESFPLTVTSAQKNPTAFYLCATSASGYEQYFGPGTRLTVT.